This paragraph reports one TCR beta chain. Regarding donors, all were healthy bone marrow donors. This sample stems from a study of cytomegalovirus exposure and HLA in healthy donors. Study background: Membership in the Caucasian-associated ancestry cluster was found for 81% of approximately 430 genotyped donors.

Germline CDR1 MNHNS, CDR2 SASEGT. The V and J ends lost 4 bases and 0 bases, in that order; junction bases with no gene match: 3. The CDR3 extends over 16 amino acids. Primers for the PCR totalled 60 Vbeta and 13 Jbeta. This table comes from immunoSEQ multiplex PCR, and its TCRdb copy is limited to in-frame clones, with some not included. The table shows approximately 190,000 clones, with about four fifths occurring only once. The TCR was taken from a woman aged 25 to 39 in good health and CMV-seropositive. The sequenced sample was PBMCs. The chain carries TRBV6-1 and TRBJ1-5; 10 nucleotides agree with TRBD1. The CDR3 here is CASSGTGGYSNQPQHF. In nucleotides, the CDR3 is TGTGCCAGCAGTGGGACAGGGGGATATAGCAATCAGCCCCAGCATTTT.